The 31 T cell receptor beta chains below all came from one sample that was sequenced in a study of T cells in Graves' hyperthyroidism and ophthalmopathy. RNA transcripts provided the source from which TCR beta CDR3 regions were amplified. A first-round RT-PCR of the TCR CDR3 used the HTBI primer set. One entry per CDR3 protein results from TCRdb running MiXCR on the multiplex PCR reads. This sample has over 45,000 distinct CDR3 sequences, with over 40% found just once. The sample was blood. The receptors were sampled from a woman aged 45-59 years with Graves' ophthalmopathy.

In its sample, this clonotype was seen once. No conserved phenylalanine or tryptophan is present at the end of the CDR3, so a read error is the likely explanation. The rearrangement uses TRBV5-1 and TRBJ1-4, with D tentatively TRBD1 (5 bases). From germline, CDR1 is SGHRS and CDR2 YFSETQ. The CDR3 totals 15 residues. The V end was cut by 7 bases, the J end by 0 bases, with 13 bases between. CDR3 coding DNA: TGCGCCAGCCGGGACGTGGTTGCAACTAATGAAAAACTGTTTCTT. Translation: CASRDVVATNEKLFL.

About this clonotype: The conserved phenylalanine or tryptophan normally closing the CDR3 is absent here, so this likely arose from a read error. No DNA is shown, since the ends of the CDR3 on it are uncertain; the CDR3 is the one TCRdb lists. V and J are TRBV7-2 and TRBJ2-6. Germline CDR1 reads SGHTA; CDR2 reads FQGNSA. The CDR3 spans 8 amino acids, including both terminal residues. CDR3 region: CASSPRTS.

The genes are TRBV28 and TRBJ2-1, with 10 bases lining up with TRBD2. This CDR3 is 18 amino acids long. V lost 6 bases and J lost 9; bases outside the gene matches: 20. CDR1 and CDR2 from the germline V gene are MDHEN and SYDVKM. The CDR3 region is CASRKRLGSGGAWSEQFF. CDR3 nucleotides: TGTGCCAGCAGAAAACGGCTAGGCAGCGGGGGGGCCTGGAGTGAGCAGTTCTTC.

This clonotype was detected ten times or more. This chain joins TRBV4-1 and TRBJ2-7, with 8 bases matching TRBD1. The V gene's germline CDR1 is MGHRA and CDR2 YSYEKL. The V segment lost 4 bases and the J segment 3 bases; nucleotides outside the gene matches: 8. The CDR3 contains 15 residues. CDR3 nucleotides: TGCGCCAGCAGCCCAATAAATACAGGGGGCTACGAGCAGTACTTC. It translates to CASSPINTGGYEQYF.

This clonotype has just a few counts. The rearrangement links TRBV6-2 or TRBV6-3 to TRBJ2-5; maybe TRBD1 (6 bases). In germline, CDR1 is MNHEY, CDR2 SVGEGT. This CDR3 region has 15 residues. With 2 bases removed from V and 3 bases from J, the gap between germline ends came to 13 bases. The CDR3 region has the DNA TGTGCCAGCAGTTACAGGGGGAGCTCAAAAGAGACCCAGTACTTC. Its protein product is CASSYRGSSKETQYF.

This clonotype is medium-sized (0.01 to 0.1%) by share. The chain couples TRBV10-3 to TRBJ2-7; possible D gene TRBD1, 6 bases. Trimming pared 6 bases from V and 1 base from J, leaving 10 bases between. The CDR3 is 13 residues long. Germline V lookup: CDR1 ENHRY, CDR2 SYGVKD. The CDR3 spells CAISRGESYEQYF. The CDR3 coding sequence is TGTGCCATCAGCAGGGGAGAATCCTACGAGCAGTACTTC.

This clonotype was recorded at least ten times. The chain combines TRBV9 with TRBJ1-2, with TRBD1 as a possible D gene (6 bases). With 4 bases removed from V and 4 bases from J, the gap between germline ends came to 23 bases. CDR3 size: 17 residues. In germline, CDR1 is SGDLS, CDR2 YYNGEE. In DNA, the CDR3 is TGTGCCAGCAGCCCCGAGCAGGGGCCAACCATAACCTATGGCTACACCTTC. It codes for CASSPEQGPTITYGYTF.

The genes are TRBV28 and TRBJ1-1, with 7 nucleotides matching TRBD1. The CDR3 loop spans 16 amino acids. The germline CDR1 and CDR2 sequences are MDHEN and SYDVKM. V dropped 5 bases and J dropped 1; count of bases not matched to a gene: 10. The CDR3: CASSHRPGTANTEAFF. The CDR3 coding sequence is TGTGCCAGCAGTCACCGGCCCGGGACAGCGAACACTGAAGCTTTCTTT.

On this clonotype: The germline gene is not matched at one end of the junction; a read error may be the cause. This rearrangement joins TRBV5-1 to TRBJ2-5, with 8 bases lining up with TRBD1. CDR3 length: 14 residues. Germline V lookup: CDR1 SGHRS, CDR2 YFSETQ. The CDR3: CANSLVGQGETQYF. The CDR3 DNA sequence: TGCGCCAACAGCTTGGTCGGACAGGGTGAGACCCAGTACTTC.

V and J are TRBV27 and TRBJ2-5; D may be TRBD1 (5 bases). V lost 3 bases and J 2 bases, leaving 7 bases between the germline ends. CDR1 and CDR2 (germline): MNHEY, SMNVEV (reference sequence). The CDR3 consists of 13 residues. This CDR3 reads CASSFQGQETQYF. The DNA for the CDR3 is TGTGCCAGCAGTTTCCAGGGACAAGAGACCCAGTACTTC.

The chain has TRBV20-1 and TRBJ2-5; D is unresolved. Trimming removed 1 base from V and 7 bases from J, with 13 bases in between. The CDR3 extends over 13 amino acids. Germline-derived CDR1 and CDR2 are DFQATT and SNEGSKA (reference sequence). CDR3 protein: CSARGKQWRTQYF. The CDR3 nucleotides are TGCAGTGCTAGAGGAAAACAGTGGAGGACCCAGTACTTC.

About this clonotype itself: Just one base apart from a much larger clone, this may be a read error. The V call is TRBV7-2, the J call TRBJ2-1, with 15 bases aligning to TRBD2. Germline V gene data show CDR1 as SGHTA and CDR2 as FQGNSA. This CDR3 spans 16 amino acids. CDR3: CASSQEGTSGGYEQFF. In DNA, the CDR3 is TGCGCCAGCAGCCAAGAAGGGACTAGCGGGGGGTATGAGCAGTTCTTC.

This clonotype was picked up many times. The CDR3 spells CASSLLAIAGVVTQYF. The CDR3, as DNA: TGTGCCAGCAGCCTACTTGCCATAGCGGGAGTGGTGACCCAGTACTTC. This chain connects TRBV11-2 to TRBJ2-5; 9 bases align to TRBD2. V dropped 5 bases and J dropped 7; count of bases not matched to a gene: 14. CDR3 length equals 16 residues. Looked up from germline, CDR1 is SGHAT and CDR2 is FQNNGV. Together with reference TRBV11-2 and TRBJ2-5, the CDR3 gives the full variable domain: EAGVAQSPRYKIIEKRQSVAFWCNPISGHATLYWYQQILGQGPKLLIQFQNNGVVDDSQLPKDRFSAERLKGVDSTLKIQPAKLEDSAVYLCASSLLAIAGVVTQYFGPGTRLLVL.

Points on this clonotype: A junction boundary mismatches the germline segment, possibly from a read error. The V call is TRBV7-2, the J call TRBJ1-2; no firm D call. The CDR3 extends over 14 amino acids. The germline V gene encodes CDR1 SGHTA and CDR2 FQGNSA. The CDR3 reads CAGSQDNGGYGYTF. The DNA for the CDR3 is TGCGCCGGCAGCCAAGATAATGGAGGATATGGCTACACCTTC.

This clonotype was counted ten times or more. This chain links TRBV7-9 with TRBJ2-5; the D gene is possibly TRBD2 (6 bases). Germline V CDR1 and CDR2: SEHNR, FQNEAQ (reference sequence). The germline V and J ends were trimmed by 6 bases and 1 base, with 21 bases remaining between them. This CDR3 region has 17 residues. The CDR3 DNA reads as TGTGCCAGCAGACCGGGCCCGGGGGTAAGGTCCCAAGAGACCCAGTACTTC. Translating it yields CASRPGPGVRSQETQYF.

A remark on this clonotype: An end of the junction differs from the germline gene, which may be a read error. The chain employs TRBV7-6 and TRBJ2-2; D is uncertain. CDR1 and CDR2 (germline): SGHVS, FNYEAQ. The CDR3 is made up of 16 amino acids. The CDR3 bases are TGTGCCAGCAGCTTATTCGTGCAGTCGAACTCCGGGGAGCTGTTTTTT. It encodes CASSLFVQSNSGELFF.

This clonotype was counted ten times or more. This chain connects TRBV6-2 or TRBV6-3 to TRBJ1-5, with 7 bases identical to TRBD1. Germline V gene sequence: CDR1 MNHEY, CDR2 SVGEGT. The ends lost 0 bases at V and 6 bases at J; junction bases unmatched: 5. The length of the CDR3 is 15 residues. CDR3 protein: CASSYSPHRGQPQHF. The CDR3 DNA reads TGTGCCAGCAGTTACTCCCCCCACAGGGGTCAGCCCCAGCATTTT.

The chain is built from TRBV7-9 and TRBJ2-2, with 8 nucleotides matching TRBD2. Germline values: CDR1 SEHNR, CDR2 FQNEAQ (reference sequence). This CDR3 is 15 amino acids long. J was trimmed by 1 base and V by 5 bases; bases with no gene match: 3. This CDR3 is CASSILAVNTGELFF. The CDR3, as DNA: TGTGCCAGCAGCATACTAGCGGTGAACACCGGGGAGCTGTTTTTT.

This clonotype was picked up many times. This chain's CDR3 is CATSRELPGLRDSQETQYF. The CDR3 DNA reads TGTGCCACCAGCAGAGAACTACCAGGGCTTCGGGACAGCCAAGAGACCCAGTACTTC. V is TRBV15 and J is TRBJ2-5; 7 bases agree with TRBD1. The length of the CDR3 is 19 residues. Germline trimming cut 0 bases from V and 1 base from J; bases unmatched to any gene: 14. Germline V gene data show CDR1 as LNHNV and CDR2 as YYDKDF (reference sequence). The variable domain in full, completed from reference TRBV15 and TRBJ2-5, reads DAMVIQNPRYQVTQFGKPVTLSCSQTLNHNVMYWYQQKSSQAPKLLFHYYDKDFNNEADTPDNFQSRRPNTSFCFLDIRSPGLGDTAMYLCATSRELPGLRDSQETQYFGPGTRLLVL.

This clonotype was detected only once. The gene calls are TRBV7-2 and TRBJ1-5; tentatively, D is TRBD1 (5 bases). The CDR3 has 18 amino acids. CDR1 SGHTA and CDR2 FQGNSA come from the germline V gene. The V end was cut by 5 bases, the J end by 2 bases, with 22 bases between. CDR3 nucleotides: TGTGCCAGCAGCCTAACATTCAGCGGGGGGGTTGGCAATCAGCCCCAGCATTTT. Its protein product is CASSLTFSGGVGNQPQHF.

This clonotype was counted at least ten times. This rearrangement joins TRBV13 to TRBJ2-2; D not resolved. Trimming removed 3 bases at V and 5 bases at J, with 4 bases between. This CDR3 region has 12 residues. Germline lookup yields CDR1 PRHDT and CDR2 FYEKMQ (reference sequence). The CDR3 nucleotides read TGTGCCAGCAGCTTCCGGACCGGGGAGCTGTTTTTT. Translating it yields CASSFRTGELFF.

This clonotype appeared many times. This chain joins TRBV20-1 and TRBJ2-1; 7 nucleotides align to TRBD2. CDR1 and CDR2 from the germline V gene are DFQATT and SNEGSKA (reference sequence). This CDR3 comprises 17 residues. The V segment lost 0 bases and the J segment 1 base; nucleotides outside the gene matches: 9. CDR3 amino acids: CSARDSGGDYSYNEQFF. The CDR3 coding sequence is TGCAGTGCTAGAGATAGCGGAGGGGACTATTCCTACAATGAGCAGTTCTTC.

The CDR3 DNA is TGTGCCAGCATAGACGATTCCTACAATAATTCACCCCTCCACTTT. Translation gives CASIDDSYNNSPLHF. The rearrangement links TRBV2 to TRBJ1-6, with no clear D. The CDR3 length is 15 residues. CDR1 and CDR2 from the germline V gene are SNHLY and FYNNEI. V dropped 7 bases and J dropped 5 bases, with 15 bases sitting between them.

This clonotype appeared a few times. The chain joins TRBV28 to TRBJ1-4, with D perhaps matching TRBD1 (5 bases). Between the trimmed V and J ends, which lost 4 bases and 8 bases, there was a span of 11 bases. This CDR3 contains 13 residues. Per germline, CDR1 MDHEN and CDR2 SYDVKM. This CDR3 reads CASSYEGPEKLFF. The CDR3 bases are TGTGCCAGCAGTTACGAGGGGCCAGAAAAACTGTTTTTT.

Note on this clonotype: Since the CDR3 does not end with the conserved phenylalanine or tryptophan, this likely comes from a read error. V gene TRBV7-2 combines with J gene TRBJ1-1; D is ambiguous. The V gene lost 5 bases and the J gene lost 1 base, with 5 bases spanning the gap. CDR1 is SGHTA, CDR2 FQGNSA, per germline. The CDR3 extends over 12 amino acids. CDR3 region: CASSTGNTEAFL. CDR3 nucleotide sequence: TGTGCCAGCAGCACTGGGAACACTGAAGCTTTCTTA.

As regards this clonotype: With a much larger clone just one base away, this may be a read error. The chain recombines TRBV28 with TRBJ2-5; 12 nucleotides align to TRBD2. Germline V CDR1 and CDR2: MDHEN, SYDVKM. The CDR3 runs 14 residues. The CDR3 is CASLGLAGKETQHF. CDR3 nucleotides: TGTGCCAGCCTCGGACTAGCGGGAAAGGAGACCCAGCACTTC.

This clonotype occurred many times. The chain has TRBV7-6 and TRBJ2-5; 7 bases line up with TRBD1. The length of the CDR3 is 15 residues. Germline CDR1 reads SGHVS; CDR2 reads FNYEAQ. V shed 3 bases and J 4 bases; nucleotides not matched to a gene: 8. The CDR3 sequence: CASSFPTGPSETQYF. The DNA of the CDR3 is TGTGCCAGCAGCTTTCCGACAGGGCCCTCAGAGACCCAGTACTTC.

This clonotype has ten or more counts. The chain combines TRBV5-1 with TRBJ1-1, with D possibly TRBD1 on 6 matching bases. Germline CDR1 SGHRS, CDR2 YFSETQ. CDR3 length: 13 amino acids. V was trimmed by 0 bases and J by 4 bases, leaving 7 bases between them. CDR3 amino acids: CASSLEGGTEAFF. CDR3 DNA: TGCGCCAGCAGCTTGGAAGGGGGCACTGAAGCTTTCTTT.

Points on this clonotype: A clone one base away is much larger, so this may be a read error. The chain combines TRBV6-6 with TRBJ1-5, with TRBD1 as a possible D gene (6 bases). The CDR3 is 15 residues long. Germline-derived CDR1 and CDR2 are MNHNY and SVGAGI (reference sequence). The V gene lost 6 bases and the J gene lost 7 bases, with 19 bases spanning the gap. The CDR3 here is CASSPRGRGEQPQHF. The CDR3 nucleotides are TGTGCCAGCAGCCCCCGGGGGCGAGGGGAGCAGCCCCAGCATTTT.

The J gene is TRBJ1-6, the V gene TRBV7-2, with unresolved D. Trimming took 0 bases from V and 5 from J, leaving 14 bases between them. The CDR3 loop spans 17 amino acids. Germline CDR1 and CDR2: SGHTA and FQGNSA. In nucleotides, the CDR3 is TGTGCCAGCAGCTTAGCCGGGTCCGGCACCAATAATTCACCCCTCCACTTT. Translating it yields CASSLAGSGTNNSPLHF.

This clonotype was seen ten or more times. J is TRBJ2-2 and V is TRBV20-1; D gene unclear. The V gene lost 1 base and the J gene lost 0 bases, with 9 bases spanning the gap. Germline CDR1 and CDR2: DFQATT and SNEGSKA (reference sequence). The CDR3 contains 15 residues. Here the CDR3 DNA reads TGCAGTGCTAGAGTGGATGGAGCGAACACCGGGGAGCTGTTTTTT. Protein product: CSARVDGANTGELFF.